Sequencing of this TCR beta chain was carried out in a study of blood T cell repertoires in COVID-19. Whole-study context: Whether acute or convalescent, the COVID-19 samples came from the United States, Italy and Spain. Sources were T cells, B-cell-depleted T cells, or PBMCs; the material itself was cDNA or gDNA.

V lost 2 bases, J lost 6 bases, and 17 bases lay in between. Germline values: CDR1 SGHRS, CDR2 YFSETQ. This CDR3 has 16 amino acids. The Seattle patients, enrolled during active infection, were followed longitudinally. Authors' data handling: Using reference gene primer amplification, nucleated cell counts were estimated. Data came from immunoSEQ multiplex PCR; TCRdb stores just in-frame clones and leaves some out. V, J and clone size are taken as reported in that table, and D and trimming were inferred from the DNA itself. The sample lists 210,000 or so clones; about 80% were seen once. This sequence was found in an elderly woman with COVID-19, enrolled during active disease. This sequence joins TRBV5-1 and TRBJ2-2; D perhaps matches TRBD2 (7 bases). Sequencing was carried out using peripheral blood. The CDR3 nucleotides read TGCGCCAGCAGCTTTAGTGCGGGGGCTGGGCCCGGGGAGCTGTTTTTT. Amino acids: CASSFSAGAGPGELFF.